The TCR beta chain described here comes from a study of T cell responses to AZD1222 COVID-19 vaccine. Assay: immunoSEQ multiplex PCR; the TCRdb copy retains only in-frame clones and omits some. Of some 110,000 clones in the sample, 85% to 90% were seen once. Germline V lookup: CDR1 SEHNR, CDR2 FQNEAQ (reference sequence). V was pared by 5 bases and J by 7 bases, with 6 bases of the junction left unmatched. The CDR3 contains 14 residues. This TCR was sampled from an adult in good health. Source: peripheral blood, taken on day 0 of AZD1222 vaccination. The chain links TRBV7-9 to TRBJ1-5; 9 nucleotides line up with TRBD1. The CDR3 loop reads CASSRGQGGQPQHF. For the CDR3, the DNA is TGTGCCAGCAGCAGGGGACAGGGAGGCCAGCCCCAGCATTTT. Full variable domain (missing parts from reference TRBV7-9 and TRBJ1-5): DTGVSQNPRHKITKRGQNVTFRCDPISEHNRLYWYRQTLGQGPEFLTYFQNEAQLEKSRLLSDRFSAERPKGSFSTLEIQRTEQGDSAMYLCASSRGQGGQPQHFGDGTRLSIL.